The clone carrying this T cell receptor (beta chain) showed up just once. The data derive from a study of blood T cell repertoires in COVID-19. Overall study: T cells, B-cell-depleted T cells, or PBMCs supplied cDNA or gDNA.

In the original processing: By means of reference gene primer amplification, nucleated cell counts were estimated. The assay was immunoSEQ multiplex PCR, and TCRdb's table has in-frame clones only and misses some. V, J and clone size reflect that table, while D and trimming were determined from the DNA. The table shows hundreds of thousands of clones, with around 89% occurring only once. The TCR originated in a woman aged 25 to 45 who had recovered from COVID-19. The sample comprised peripheral blood.

CDR3 coding DNA: TGTGCCAGCAGCAATCTTGATCAGCCCCAGCATTTT. This sequence encodes CASSNLDQPQHF. The chain has TRBV6-2 or TRBV6-3 and TRBJ1-5, with D hard to call. This CDR3 is 12 amino acids long. Trimming removed 6 bases at V and 5 bases at J, with 8 bases between. Germline loops: CDR1 MNHEY, CDR2 SVGEGT.